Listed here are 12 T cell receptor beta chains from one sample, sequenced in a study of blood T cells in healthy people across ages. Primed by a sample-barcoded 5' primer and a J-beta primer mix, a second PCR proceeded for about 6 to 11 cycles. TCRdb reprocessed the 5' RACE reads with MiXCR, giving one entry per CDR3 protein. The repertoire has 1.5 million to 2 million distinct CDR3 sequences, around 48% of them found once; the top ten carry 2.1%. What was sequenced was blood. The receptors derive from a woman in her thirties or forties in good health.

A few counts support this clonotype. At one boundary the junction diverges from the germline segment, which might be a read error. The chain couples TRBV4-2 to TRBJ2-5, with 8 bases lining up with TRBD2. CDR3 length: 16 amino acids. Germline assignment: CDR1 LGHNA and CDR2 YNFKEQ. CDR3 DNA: TGTGCCAGCAGCCCCACTAGCGGAGCCTACCAGGAGACCCAGTACTTC. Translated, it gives CASSPTSGAYQETQYF.

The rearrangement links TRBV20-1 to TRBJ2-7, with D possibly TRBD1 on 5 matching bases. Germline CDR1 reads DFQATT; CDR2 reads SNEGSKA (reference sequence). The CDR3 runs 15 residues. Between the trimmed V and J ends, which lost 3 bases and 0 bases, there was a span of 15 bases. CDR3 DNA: TGCAGTGCTAGGCTCCGGCAGGGCCTCTCCTACGAGCAGTACTTC. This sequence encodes CSARLRQGLSYEQYF.

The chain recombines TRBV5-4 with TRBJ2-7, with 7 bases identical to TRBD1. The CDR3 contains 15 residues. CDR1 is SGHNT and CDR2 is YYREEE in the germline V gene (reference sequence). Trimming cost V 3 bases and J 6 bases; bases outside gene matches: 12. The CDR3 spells CASSSPGTALREQYF. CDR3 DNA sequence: TGTGCCAGCAGCTCGCCCGGGACAGCCCTACGCGAGCAGTACTTC.

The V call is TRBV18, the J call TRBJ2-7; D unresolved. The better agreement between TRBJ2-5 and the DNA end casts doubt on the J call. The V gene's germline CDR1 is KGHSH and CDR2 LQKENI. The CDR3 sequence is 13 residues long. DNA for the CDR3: TGTGCCAGCTCATGGAGTCCTTTTGAGACCCAGTACTTC. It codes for CASSWSPFETQYF.

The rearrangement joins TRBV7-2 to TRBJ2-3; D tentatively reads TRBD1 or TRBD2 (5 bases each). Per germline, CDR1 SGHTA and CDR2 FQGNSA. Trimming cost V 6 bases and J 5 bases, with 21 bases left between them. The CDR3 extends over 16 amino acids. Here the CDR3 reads CASRLHGTGVGDTQYF. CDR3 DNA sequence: TGTGCCAGCAGACTGCACGGGACCGGGGTAGGAGATACGCAGTATTTT.

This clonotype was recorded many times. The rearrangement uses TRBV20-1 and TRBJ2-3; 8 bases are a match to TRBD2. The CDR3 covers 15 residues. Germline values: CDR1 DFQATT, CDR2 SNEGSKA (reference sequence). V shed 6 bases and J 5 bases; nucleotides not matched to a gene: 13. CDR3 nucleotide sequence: TGCAGTGCAAATCCCGGGGGGGCAAAGAGAGATACGCAGTATTTT. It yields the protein CSANPGGAKRDTQYF.

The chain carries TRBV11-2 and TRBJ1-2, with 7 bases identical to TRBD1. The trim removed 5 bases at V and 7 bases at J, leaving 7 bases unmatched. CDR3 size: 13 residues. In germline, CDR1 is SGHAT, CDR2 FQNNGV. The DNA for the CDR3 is TGTGCCAGCAGCCTTGGGACAGATCTTGGCTACACCTTC. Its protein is CASSLGTDLGYTF.

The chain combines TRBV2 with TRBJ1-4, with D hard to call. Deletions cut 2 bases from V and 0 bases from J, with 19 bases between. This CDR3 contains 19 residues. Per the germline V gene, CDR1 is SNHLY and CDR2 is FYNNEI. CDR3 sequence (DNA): TGTGCCAGCAGTGAACATGACCCACGATACAGTGCAACTAATGAAAAACTGTTTTTT. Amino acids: CASSEHDPRYSATNEKLFF.

The CDR3 here is CASSLAPGDLNTEAFF. The CDR3 DNA follows: TGTGCCAGCAGTTTAGCGCCGGGAGATCTGAACACTGAAGCTTTCTTT. The chain couples TRBV12-3 or TRBV12-4 to TRBJ1-1; no definite D call. The CDR3 runs to 16 residues. The V end was cut by 0 bases, the J end by 0 bases, with 11 bases between.

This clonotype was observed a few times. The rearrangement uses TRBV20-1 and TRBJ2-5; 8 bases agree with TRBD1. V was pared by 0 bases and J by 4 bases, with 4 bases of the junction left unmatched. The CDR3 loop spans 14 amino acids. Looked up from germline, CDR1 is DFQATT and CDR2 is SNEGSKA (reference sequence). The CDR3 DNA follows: TGCAGTGCTAGAGACCGACAGGGGAGAGAGACCCAGTACTTC. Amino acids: CSARDRQGRETQYF.

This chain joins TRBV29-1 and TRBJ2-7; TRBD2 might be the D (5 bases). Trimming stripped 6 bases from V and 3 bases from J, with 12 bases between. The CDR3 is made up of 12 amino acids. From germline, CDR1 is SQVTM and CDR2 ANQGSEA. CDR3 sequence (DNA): TGCAGCGTCCTTACCGGACTCTACGAGCAGTACTTC. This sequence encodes CSVLTGLYEQYF.

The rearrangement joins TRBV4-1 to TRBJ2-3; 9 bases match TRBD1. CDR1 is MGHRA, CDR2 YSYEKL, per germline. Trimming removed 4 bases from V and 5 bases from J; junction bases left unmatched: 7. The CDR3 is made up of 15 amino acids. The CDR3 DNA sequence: TGCGCCAGCAGCCCGGGACAGGGAGGAAGAGATACGCAGTATTTT. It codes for CASSPGQGGRDTQYF.